The 30 T cell receptor beta chains listed next were all sequenced from one sample in a study of blood T cell repertoires in COVID-19 (dated by TCRdb to the early 2020s). Libraries were prepared through the immunoSEQ multiplex PCR assay. The clones in this table, taken by TCRdb from immuneACCESS, are in-frame only. Not every clone is retained; where verified, under half of the shortfall comes from an unresolved V gene, and the cause of the rest is unknown. This sample has about 51,000 clones in its table, and around 93% of those were observed once. Approximately 3% of the sample goes to the ten largest clones. The sequenced sample consisted of peripheral blood. Receptors were obtained from a man aged 50 or older with acute or convalescent COVID-19.

This clone was seen a single time. The chain couples TRBV5-4 to TRBJ2-3; 10 bases match TRBD2. This CDR3 has 16 residues. Germline V CDR1 and CDR2: SGHNT, YYREEE (reference sequence). Trimming cost V 3 bases and J 4 bases; bases outside gene matches: 8. CDR3: CASSSSPGLASDTQYF. The CDR3 bases are TGTGCCAGCAGCTCCTCCCCGGGACTAGCGTCAGATACGCAGTATTTT.

The DNA of the CDR3 is TGTGCCAGCACCGAGGGAACTAGCGGGGGAGATACGCAGTATTTT. Its protein is CASTEGTSGGDTQYF. This chain joins TRBV9 and TRBJ2-3; 11 bases are a match to TRBD2. V was clipped by 6 bases and J by 5 bases; unmatched bases: 8. This CDR3 is 15 amino acids long. Germline V lookup: CDR1 SGDLS, CDR2 YYNGEE.

For the CDR3, the DNA is TGTGCCACCAGTTCCGCGCGGGGGACCCTGGGGACCGGGGAGCTGTTTTTT. The encoded protein is CATSSARGTLGTGELFF. The chain employs TRBV24-1 and TRBJ2-2, with 7 bases that match TRBD2. The germline V gene has CDR1 KGHDR and CDR2 SFDVKD. The V and J ends lost 6 bases and 5 bases, in that order; junction bases with no gene match: 14. The CDR3 is made up of 17 amino acids.

The genes are TRBV15 and TRBJ2-3; 9 bases are shared with TRBD1. The CDR3 runs to 16 residues. V lost 4 bases, J lost 4 bases, and 9 bases stayed unmatched. Germline values: CDR1 LNHNV, CDR2 YYDKDF (reference sequence). The CDR3 is CATSIPGQGSADTQYF. The CDR3 DNA is TGTGCCACCAGCATTCCGGGACAGGGAAGTGCAGATACGCAGTATTTT.

V usage is TRBV18 and J usage is TRBJ2-1; 9 nucleotides agree with TRBD1. Germline trimming cut 4 bases from V and 2 bases from J; bases unmatched to any gene: 3. This CDR3 is 15 amino acids long. Germline assignment: CDR1 KGHSH and CDR2 LQKENI. CDR3 sequence: CASSRGTGPYNEQFF. In DNA form, the CDR3 reads TGTGCCAGCTCACGTGGGACAGGGCCCTACAATGAGCAGTTCTTC. Filled out from reference TRBV18 and TRBJ2-1, the complete variable domain reads NAGVMQNPRHLVRRRGQEARLRCSPMKGHSHVYWYRQLPEEGLKFMVYLQKENIIDESGMPKERFSAEFPKEGPSILRIQQVVRGDSAAYFCASSRGTGPYNEQFFGPGTRLTVL.

The chain carries TRBV2 and TRBJ2-1; D unclear. Deletions cut 6 bases from V and 2 bases from J, with 11 bases between. Germline CDR1 SNHLY, CDR2 FYNNEI. The CDR3 is made up of 14 amino acids. The CDR3 DNA reads TGTGCCAGCAGCTCAGGTCCAACCTACAATGAGCAGTTCTTC. As protein: CASSSGPTYNEQFF.

Points on this clone: Within the sample, other DNA sequences also encode this same CDR3. This rearrangement joins TRBV5-5 to TRBJ2-7, with D unclear. CDR3 length: 11 amino acids. The germline V and J ends were trimmed by 2 bases and 6 bases, with 6 bases remaining between them. CDR1 is SGHKS and CDR2 is YYEKEE in the germline V gene (reference sequence). The CDR3 DNA is TGTGCCAGCAGCTTCGAAGCCGAGCAGTACTTC. It codes for CASSFEAEQYF.

This chain uses TRBV2 with TRBJ2-1; perhaps TRBD2 as D (7 bases). CDR1 is SNHLY, CDR2 FYNNEI, per germline. This CDR3 is 13 amino acids long. V gave up 7 bases and J gave up 6 bases, with 13 bases separating them. The CDR3 DNA is TGTGCCAGCAACCTGAGGGGGGGCAATGAGCAGTTCTTC. Translation gives CASNLRGGNEQFF.

The CDR3, as DNA: TGTGCCAGCAGTTTGCGGCCGCTCTATGGCTACACCTTC. Protein sequence: CASSLRPLYGYTF. V usage is TRBV12-3 or TRBV12-4 and J usage is TRBJ1-2, with D hard to call. This CDR3 spans 13 amino acids. The V end was cut by 3 bases, the J end by 4 bases, with 9 bases between.

The CDR3 bases are TGTGCCAGCAGCCTCGGACAGGGGATGGCGGCACCCCTCCACTTT. Translated: CASSLGQGMAAPLHF. The chain links TRBV3-1 (or the pseudogene TRBV3-2) to TRBJ1-6, with TRBD1 identical over 9 bases. CDR1 and CDR2 (germline): LGHDT, YNNKEL (reference sequence). V lost 4 bases to trimming and J lost 11 bases; unmatched junction nucleotides: 9. This CDR3 is 15 amino acids long.

The J gene is TRBJ2-1, the V gene TRBV27; D is perhaps TRBD1 (7 bases). In germline, CDR1 is MNHEY, CDR2 SMNVEV (reference sequence). The length of the CDR3 is 15 residues. Trimming pared 5 bases from V and 9 bases from J, leaving 20 bases between. CDR3 coding DNA: TGTGCCAGCAGTCCCAGGGGGGCGGGTGTCCGTGAGCAGTTCTTC. It is translated as CASSPRGAGVREQFF.

The gene calls are TRBV18 and TRBJ1-1, with 9 nucleotides matching TRBD1. V gave up 1 base and J gave up 6 bases; unmatched junction bases: 3. Germline loops: CDR1 KGHSH, CDR2 LQKENI. The CDR3 covers 14 residues. In DNA, the CDR3 is TGTGCCAGCTCACCACTGGACAGGGGCGCTGAAGCTTTCTTT. This codes for CASSPLDRGAEAFF. Using reference TRBV18 and TRBJ1-1 for the parts outside the CDR3, the full variable domain is NAGVMQNPRHLVRRRGQEARLRCSPMKGHSHVYWYRQLPEEGLKFMVYLQKENIIDESGMPKERFSAEFPKEGPSILRIQQVVRGDSAAYFCASSPLDRGAEAFFGQGTRLTVV.

This chain joins TRBV11-2 and TRBJ2-7, with 8 bases lining up with TRBD1. Germline CDR1 and CDR2: SGHAT and FQNNGV. This CDR3 comprises 15 residues. V gave up 6 bases and J gave up 2 bases; unmatched junction bases: 9. CDR3: CASRRPGTGAYEQYF. The CDR3 DNA is TGTGCCAGCAGACGACCCGGGACAGGAGCCTACGAGCAGTACTTC. The entire variable domain, with the rest obtained from reference TRBV11-2 and TRBJ2-7, is as follows: EAGVAQSPRYKIIEKRQSVAFWCNPISGHATLYWYQQILGQGPKLLIQFQNNGVVDDSQLPKDRFSAERLKGVDSTLKIQPAKLEDSAVYLCASRRPGTGAYEQYFGPGTRLTVT.

The chain has TRBV7-2 and TRBJ2-1; 8 bases are a match to TRBD2. Losses at the gene ends were 6 bases for V and 6 bases for J; bases not matched to a gene: 7. CDR3 length: 14 amino acids. Per the germline V gene, CDR1 is SGHTA and CDR2 is FQGNSA. As DNA, the CDR3 is TGTGCCAGCAGTACGGGACTAGTAAGCAATGAGCAGTTCTTC. Its translation: CASSTGLVSNEQFF.

The chain joins TRBV5-1 to TRBJ2-6; D might be TRBD1 (5 bases). Trimming removed 1 base from V and 2 bases from J, with 10 bases in between. Germline CDR1 SGHRS, CDR2 YFSETQ. The CDR3 has 16 residues. The CDR3 here is CASSLIAGTGANVLTF. The CDR3 bases are TGCGCCAGCAGCTTGATCGCAGGGACTGGGGCCAACGTCCTGACTTTC.

The chain is built from TRBV19 and TRBJ1-2; TRBD1 agrees at 9 bases. The ends lost 4 bases at V and 5 bases at J; junction bases unmatched: 8. The CDR3 runs 15 residues. Germline V CDR1 and CDR2: LNHDA, SQIVND (reference sequence). CDR3 residues: CASSTSQGAGYGYTF. CDR3 nucleotides: TGTGCCAGTAGTACGTCACAGGGGGCTGGATATGGCTACACCTTC.

The rearrangement uses TRBV7-6 and TRBJ2-3, with 15 bases that match TRBD2. V shed 5 bases and J 8 bases; nucleotides not matched to a gene: 5. The CDR3 has 15 amino acids. Germline V gene sequence: CDR1 SGHVS, CDR2 FNYEAQ. The CDR3 DNA follows: TGTGCCAGCAGCCCGGGACTAGCGGGGGGTGGTACGCAGTATTTT. This codes for CASSPGLAGGGTQYF.

The chain recombines TRBV5-6 with TRBJ2-3, with 8 bases that match TRBD1. The CDR3 sequence is 14 residues long. The ends lost 7 bases at V and 2 bases at J; junction bases unmatched: 6. Germline V lookup: CDR1 SGHDT, CDR2 YYEEEE. As DNA, the CDR3 is TGTGCCAGCGGGGGACAGGTGAACACAGATACGCAGTATTTT. Translated: CASGGQVNTDTQYF.

V usage is TRBV30 and J usage is TRBJ1-2, with 7 bases identical to TRBD1. V gave up 3 bases and J gave up 2 bases; unmatched junction bases: 9. The CDR3 consists of 15 residues. Per the germline V gene, CDR1 is GTSNPN and CDR2 is SVGIG (reference sequence). The CDR3 bases are TGTGCCTGGAGACTAACAGGGGCGAGGAACTATGGCTACACCTTC. Translation gives CAWRLTGARNYGYTF.

The chain combines TRBV7-2 with TRBJ1-4, with a possible D match to TRBD1 (5 bases). The germline CDR1 and CDR2 sequences are SGHTA and FQGNSA. V was clipped by 1 base and J by 8 bases, with 14 bases between them. CDR3 length equals 15 residues. CDR3 nucleotides: TGTGCCAGCAGCTTAGGGGGGGGAGCGTGGGAAAAACTGTTTTTT. Translated: CASSLGGGAWEKLFF.

This chain connects TRBV30 to TRBJ2-7, with 10 nucleotides matching TRBD1. Trimming took 1 base from V and 7 from J; bases not matched to a gene: 4. Germline CDR1 and CDR2: GTSNPN and SVGIG (reference sequence). This CDR3 has 13 amino acids. The CDR3 spells CAWSAGQGWEQYF. CDR3 coding DNA: TGTGCCTGGAGTGCGGGACAGGGGTGGGAGCAGTACTTC.

This chain connects TRBV14 to TRBJ2-3, with 7 bases identical to TRBD2. Germline V gene lookup returns CDR1 SGHDN and CDR2 FVKESK. Trimming cost V 1 base and J 2 bases; bases outside gene matches: 3. CDR3 length: 15 residues. The CDR3 coding sequence is TGTGCCAGCAGCCAAGGGACTAGTACCACAGATACGCAGTATTTT. This translates into CASSQGTSTTDTQYF.

This sequence joins TRBV24-1 and TRBJ2-1, with 9 nucleotides matching TRBD1. Losses at the gene ends were 3 bases for V and 6 bases for J; bases not matched to a gene: 8. CDR1 is KGHDR, CDR2 SFDVKD, per germline. The length of the CDR3 is 16 residues. CDR3 DNA sequence: TGTGCCACCAGTGATAATACAGGGGGCGCGGTCAATGAGCAGTTCTTC. Translating it yields CATSDNTGGAVNEQFF.

CDR3 in amino acids: CASSSERTFREQPQHF. The CDR3 nucleotides read TGTGCCAGCAGTTCAGAAAGGACCTTTAGGGAGCAGCCCCAGCATTTT. The chain uses TRBV28 and TRBJ1-5; D remains ambiguous. CDR3 length: 16 amino acids. V dropped 4 bases and J dropped 7 bases, with 20 bases sitting between them. Germline V gene sequence: CDR1 MDHEN, CDR2 SYDVKM.

The V gene is TRBV3-1 (or the pseudogene TRBV3-2), the J gene TRBJ1-6, with D maybe TRBD1 (6 bases). Germline CDR1 LGHDT, CDR2 YNNKEL (reference sequence). The V gene lost 4 bases and the J gene lost 10 bases, with 20 bases spanning the gap. This CDR3 comprises 16 residues. The CDR3 is CASSPIPHRVGSPLHF. The CDR3 nucleotides read TGTGCCAGCAGCCCAATTCCTCACAGGGTAGGGTCACCCCTCCACTTT.

The CDR3 sequence: CASSSRGVTYEQYF. CDR3 bases: TGTGCCAGCAGCTCCAGGGGCGTCACCTACGAGCAGTACTTC. The V call is TRBV6-5, the J call TRBJ2-7; D might be TRBD1 (6 bases). CDR1 MNHEY and CDR2 SVGAGI come from the germline V gene. The CDR3 spans 14 residues. V lost 6 bases and J lost 2, with 14 bases in between.

V gene TRBV2 combines with J gene TRBJ1-1; 10 bases line up with TRBD1. Trimming took 8 bases from V and 3 from J; bases not matched to a gene: 9. The CDR3 totals 15 residues. Germline V gene data show CDR1 as SNHLY and CDR2 as FYNNEI. The CDR3 sequence is CASQRQGARDTEAFF. The CDR3 DNA sequence: TGTGCCAGCCAAAGACAGGGGGCGAGGGACACTGAAGCTTTCTTT.

This chain uses TRBV10-3 with TRBJ2-7; perhaps TRBD1 as D (6 bases). V was trimmed by 4 bases and J by 3 bases, leaving 13 bases between them. Germline CDR1 ENHRY, CDR2 SYGVKD. The CDR3 has 14 residues. CDR3 sequence (DNA): TGTGCCATCAGTGCTGCAACAGGGTACTACGAGCAGTACTTC. Translation gives CAISAATGYYEQYF.

The V call is TRBV5-1, the J call TRBJ1-6; perhaps TRBD1 as D (5 bases). The CDR3 contains 13 residues. V was shortened by 4 bases and J by 8 bases, with 10 bases between the two germline ends. Germline CDR1 SGHRS, CDR2 YFSETQ. As DNA, the CDR3 is TGCGCCAGCAGCAGGGTCAGGGATTCACCCCTCCACTTT. Amino acids: CASSRVRDSPLHF.

This clone was detected once. It is likely a read error, because the conserved phenylalanine at the end of the CDR3 is missing. It is unclear where the CDR3 begins or ends on the DNA, so no DNA is shown, and the CDR3 is as TCRdb lists it. The genes are TRBV6-1 and TRBJ1-1; TRBD1 is the table's D call and was not checked against the DNA. From germline, CDR1 is MNHNS and CDR2 SASEGT. The CDR3 region is 11 residues in length, termini included. The CDR3 sequence is CASSEDGAKCL.